The text below deals with one T cell receptor beta chain. The data were obtained in a study of blood T cell repertoires in COVID-19. The table came from immunoSEQ multiplex PCR; TCRdb's copy has only in-frame clones and leaves some out. The sample carries hundreds of thousands of clones, around 84% recorded once. Each participant's cohort was designated according to participant-reported clinical history. All recovered Cohort 3 donors got two negative PCRs, got clearance, or saw symptom resolution. Input material: PBMCs or T cells enriched from blood (not recorded which). This TCR was sampled from a woman aged 50 to 60 who had recovered from COVID-19.

CDR3 loop: CASGTGTGEADTQYF. The CDR3 bases are TGTGCCAGCGGGACCGGGACAGGGGAAGCAGATACGCAGTATTTT. The gene calls are TRBV6-5 and TRBJ2-3; 10 bases fit TRBD1. This CDR3 spans 15 amino acids. Germline lookup yields CDR1 MNHEY and CDR2 SVGAGI. V was clipped by 8 bases and J by 4 bases; unmatched bases: 9.